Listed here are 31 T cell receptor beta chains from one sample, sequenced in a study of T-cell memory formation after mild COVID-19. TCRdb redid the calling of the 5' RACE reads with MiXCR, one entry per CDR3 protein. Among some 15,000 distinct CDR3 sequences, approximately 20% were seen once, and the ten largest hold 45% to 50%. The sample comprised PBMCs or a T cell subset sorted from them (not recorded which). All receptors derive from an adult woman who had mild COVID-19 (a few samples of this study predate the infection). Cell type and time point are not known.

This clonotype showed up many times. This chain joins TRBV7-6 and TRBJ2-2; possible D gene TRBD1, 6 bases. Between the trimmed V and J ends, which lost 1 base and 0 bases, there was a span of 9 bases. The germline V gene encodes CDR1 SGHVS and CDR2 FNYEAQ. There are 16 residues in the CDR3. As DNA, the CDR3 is TGTGCCAGCAGCTTAGAGCACAGGGCGAACACCGGGGAGCTGTTTTTT. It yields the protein CASSLEHRANTGELFF.

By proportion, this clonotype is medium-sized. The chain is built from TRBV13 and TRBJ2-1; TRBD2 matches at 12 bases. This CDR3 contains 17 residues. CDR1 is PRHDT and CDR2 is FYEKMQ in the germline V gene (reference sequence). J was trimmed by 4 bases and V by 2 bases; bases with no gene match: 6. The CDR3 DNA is TGTGCCAGCAGCTTACCGACTAGCGGGAGCTGGTACAATGAGCAGTTCTTC. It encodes CASSLPTSGSWYNEQFF.

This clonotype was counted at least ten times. Here the CDR3 reads CASSTPRGSGYTDTQYF. CDR3 nucleotide sequence: TGTGCCAGTAGTACACCCCGGGGGAGCGGATACACAGATACGCAGTATTTT. V usage is TRBV19 and J usage is TRBJ2-3; D may be TRBD2 (6 bases). Germline V gene data show CDR1 as LNHDA and CDR2 as SQIVND (reference sequence). The CDR3 covers 17 residues. Trimming cost V 4 bases and J 2 bases, with 19 bases left between them.

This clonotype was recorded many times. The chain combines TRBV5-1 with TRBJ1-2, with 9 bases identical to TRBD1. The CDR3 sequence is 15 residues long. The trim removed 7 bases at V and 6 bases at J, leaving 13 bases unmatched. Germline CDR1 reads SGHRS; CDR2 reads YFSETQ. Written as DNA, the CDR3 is TGCGCCAGCTCCCCCCTCGCGACAGGGGGAAATGGCTACACCTTC. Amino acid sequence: CASSPLATGGNGYTF.

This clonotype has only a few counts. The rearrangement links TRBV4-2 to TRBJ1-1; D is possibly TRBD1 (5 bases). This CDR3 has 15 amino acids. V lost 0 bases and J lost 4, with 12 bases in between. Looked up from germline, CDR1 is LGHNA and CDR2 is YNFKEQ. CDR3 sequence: CASSQDERGLTEAFF. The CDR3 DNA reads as TGTGCCAGCAGCCAAGATGAAAGGGGCCTCACTGAAGCTTTCTTT.

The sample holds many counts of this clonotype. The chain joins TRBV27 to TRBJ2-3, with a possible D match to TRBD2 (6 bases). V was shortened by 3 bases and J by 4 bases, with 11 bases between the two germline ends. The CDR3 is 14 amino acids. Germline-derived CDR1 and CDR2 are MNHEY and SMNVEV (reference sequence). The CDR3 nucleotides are TGTGCCAGCAGTTTCGGGTGGGGGGCAGATACGCAGTATTTT. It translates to CASSFGWGADTQYF.

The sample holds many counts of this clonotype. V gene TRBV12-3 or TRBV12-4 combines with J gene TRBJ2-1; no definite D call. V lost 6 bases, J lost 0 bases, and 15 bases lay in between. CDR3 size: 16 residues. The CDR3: CASRLAAASSYNEQFF. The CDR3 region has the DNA TGTGCCAGCAGGCTGGCGGCGGCTAGCTCCTACAATGAGCAGTTCTTC.

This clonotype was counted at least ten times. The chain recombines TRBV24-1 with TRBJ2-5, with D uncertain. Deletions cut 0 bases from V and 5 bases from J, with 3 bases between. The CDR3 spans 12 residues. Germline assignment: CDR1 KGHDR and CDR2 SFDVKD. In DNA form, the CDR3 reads TGTGCCACCAGTGATTTGAGGGAGACCCAGTACTTC. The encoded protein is CATSDLRETQYF.

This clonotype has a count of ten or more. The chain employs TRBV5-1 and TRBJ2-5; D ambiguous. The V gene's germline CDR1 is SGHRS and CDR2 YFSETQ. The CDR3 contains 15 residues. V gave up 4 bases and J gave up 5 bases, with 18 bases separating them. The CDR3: CASSESQAILETQYF. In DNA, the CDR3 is TGCGCCAGCAGCGAGTCCCAGGCCATTTTGGAGACCCAGTACTTC.

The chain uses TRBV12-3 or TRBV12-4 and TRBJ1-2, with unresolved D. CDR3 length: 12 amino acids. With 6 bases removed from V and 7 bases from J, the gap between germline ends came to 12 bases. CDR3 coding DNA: TGTGCCAGCAGACCCGGGAGCGGTGGCTACACCTTC. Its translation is CASRPGSGGYTF.

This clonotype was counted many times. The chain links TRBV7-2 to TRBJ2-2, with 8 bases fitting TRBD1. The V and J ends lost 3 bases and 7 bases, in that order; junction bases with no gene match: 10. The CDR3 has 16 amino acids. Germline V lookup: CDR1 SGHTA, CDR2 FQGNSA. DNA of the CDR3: TGTGCCAGCAGCTTTCGGGCAGGGGGCGCCGGCGGGGAGCTGTTTTTT. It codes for CASSFRAGGAGGELFF.

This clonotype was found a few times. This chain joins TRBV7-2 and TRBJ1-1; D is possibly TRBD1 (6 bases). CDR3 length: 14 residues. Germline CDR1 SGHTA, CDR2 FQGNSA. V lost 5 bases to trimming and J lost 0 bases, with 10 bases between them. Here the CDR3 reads CASSAGHLNTEAFF. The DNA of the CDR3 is TGTGCCAGCAGCGCGGGACACCTGAACACTGAAGCTTTCTTT.

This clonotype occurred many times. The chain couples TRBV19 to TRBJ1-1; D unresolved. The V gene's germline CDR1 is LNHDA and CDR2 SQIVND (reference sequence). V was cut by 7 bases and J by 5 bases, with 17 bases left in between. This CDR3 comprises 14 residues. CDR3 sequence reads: CASIPTGVMTEAFF. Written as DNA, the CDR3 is TGTGCCAGTATCCCGACTGGGGTCATGACTGAAGCTTTCTTT. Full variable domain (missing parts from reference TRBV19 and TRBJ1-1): DGGITQSPKYLFRKEGQNVTLSCEQNLNHDAMYWYRQDPGQGLRLIYYSQIVNDFQKGDIAEGYSVSREKKESFPLTVTSAQKNPTAFYLCASIPTGVMTEAFFGQGTRLTVV.

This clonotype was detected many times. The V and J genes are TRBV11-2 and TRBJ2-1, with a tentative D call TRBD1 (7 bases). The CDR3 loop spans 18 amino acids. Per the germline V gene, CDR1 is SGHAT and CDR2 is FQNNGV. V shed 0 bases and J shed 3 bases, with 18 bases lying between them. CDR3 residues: CASSLERVRGTDYNEQFF. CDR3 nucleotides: TGTGCCAGCAGCTTAGAACGGGTCCGGGGGACAGACTACAATGAGCAGTTCTTC.

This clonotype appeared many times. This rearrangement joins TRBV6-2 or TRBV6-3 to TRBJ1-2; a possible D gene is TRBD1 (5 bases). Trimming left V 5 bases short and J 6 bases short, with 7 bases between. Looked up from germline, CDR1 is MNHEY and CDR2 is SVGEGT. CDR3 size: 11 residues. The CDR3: CASSQGHGYTF. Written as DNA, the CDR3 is TGTGCCAGCAGTCAGGGCCATGGCTACACCTTC.

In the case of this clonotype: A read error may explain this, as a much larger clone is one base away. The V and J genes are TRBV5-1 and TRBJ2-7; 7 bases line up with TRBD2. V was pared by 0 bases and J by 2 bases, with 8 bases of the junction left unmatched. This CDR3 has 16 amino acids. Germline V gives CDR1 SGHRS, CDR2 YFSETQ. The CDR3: CASSLAMGRGTYEQYF. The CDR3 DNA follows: TGCGCCAGCAGCTTGGCCATGGGGAGGGGCACCTACGAGCAGTACTTC.

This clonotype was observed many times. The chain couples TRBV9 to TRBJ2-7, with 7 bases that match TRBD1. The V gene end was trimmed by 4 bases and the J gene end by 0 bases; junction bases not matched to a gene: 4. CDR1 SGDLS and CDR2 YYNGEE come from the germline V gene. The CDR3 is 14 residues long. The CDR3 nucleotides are TGTGCCAGCAGCCCTTGGGACAGCTCCTACGAGCAGTACTTC. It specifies CASSPWDSSYEQYF.

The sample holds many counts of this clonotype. This CDR3 reads CASSVTGDTVTDTQYF. Here the CDR3 DNA reads TGTGCCAGCAGCGTAACAGGGGACACTGTCACAGATACGCAGTATTTT. The chain recombines TRBV9 with TRBJ2-3, with 7 bases identical to TRBD1. CDR1 and CDR2 from the germline V gene are SGDLS and YYNGEE. V lost 1 base, J lost 2 bases, and 7 bases stayed unmatched. The CDR3 consists of 16 residues.

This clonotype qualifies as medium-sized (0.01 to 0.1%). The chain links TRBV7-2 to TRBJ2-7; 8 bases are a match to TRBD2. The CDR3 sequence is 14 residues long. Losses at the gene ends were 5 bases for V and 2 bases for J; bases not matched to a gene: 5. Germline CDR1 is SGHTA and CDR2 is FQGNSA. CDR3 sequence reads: CASSLGLVPYEQYF. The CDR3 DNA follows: TGTGCCAGCAGCCTGGGACTAGTTCCCTACGAGCAGTACTTC.

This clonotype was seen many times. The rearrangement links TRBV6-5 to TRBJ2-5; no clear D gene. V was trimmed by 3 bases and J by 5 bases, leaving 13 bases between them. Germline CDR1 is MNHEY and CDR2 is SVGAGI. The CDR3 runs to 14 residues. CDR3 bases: TGTGCCAGCAGTTATTATCCCGGTCGGGAGACCCAGTACTTC. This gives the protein CASSYYPGRETQYF.

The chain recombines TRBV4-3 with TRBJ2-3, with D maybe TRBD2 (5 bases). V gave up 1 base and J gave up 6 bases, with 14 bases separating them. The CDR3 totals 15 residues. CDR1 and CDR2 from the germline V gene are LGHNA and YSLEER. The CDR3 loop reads CASSQGAGQADTQYF. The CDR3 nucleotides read TGCGCCAGCAGCCAAGGCGCGGGCCAGGCGGATACGCAGTATTTT.

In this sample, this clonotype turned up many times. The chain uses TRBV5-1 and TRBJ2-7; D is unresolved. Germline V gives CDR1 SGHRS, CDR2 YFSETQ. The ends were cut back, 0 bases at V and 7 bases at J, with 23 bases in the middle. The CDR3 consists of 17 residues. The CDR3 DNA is TGCGCCAGCAGCTTGGGATTCACCCTCCAACCACGGCAGGAGCAGTACTTC. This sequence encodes CASSLGFTLQPRQEQYF.

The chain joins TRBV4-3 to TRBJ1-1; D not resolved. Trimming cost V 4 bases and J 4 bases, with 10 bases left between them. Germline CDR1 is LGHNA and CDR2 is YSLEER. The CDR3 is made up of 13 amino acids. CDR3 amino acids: CASSPGTGTEAFF. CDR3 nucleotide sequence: TGCGCCAGCAGCCCGGGCACTGGCACTGAAGCTTTCTTT.

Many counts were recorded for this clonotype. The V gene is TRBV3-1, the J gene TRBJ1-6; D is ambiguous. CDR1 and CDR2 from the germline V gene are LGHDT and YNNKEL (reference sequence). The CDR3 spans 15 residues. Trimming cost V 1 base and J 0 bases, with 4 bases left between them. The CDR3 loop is CASSQGISYNSPLHF. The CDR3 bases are TGTGCCAGCAGCCAAGGGATCTCCTATAATTCACCCCTCCACTTT. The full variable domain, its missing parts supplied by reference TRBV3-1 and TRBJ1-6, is DTAVSQTPKYLVTQMGNDKSIKCEQNLGHDTMYWYKQDSKKFLKIMFSYNNKELIINETVPNRFSPKSPDKAHLNLHINSLELGDSAVYFCASSQGISYNSPLHFGNGTRLTVT.

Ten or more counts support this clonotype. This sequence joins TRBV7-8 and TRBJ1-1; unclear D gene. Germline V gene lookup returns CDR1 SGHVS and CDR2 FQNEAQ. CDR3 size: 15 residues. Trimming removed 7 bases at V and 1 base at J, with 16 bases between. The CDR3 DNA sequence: TGTGCCAGCACCCAATTATTGGGCCCGAACACTGAAGCTTTCTTT. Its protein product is CASTQLLGPNTEAFF.

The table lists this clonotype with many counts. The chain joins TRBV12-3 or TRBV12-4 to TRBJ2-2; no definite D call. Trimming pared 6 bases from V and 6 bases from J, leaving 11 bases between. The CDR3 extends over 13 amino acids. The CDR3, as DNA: TGTGCCAGCAGCCCATACAGCCCCGGGGAGCTGTTTTTT. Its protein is CASSPYSPGELFF.

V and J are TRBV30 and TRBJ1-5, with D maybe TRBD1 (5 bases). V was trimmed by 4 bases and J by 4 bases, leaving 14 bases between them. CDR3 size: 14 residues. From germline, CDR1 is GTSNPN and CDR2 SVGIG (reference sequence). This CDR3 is CAWMVPGGNQPQHF. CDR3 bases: TGTGCCTGGATGGTCCCGGGGGGGAATCAGCCCCAGCATTTT.

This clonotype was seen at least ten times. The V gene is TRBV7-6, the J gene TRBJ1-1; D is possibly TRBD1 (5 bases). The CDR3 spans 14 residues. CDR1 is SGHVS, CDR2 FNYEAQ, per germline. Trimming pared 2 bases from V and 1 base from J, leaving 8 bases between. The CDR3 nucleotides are TGTGCCAGCAGCTTATCAGGGAGGAACACTGAAGCTTTCTTT. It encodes CASSLSGRNTEAFF.

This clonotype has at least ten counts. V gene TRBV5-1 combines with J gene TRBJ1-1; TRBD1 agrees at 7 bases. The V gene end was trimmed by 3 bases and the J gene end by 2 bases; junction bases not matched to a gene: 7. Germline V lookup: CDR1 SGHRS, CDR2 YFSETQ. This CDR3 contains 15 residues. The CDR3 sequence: CASSYRDSTNTEAFF. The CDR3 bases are TGCGCCAGCAGCTACCGGGACAGTACCAACACTGAAGCTTTCTTT.

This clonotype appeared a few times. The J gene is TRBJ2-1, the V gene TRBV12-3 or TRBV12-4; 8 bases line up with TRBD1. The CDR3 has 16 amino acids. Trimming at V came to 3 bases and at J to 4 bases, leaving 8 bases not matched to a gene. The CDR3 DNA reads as TGTGCCAGCAGTTTTTTCGGCAGGGGGCGGTACAATGAGCAGTTCTTC. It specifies CASSFFGRGRYNEQFF.

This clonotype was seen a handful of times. CDR3 region: CATSDPLALVGADTQYF. The CDR3 DNA follows: TGTGCCACCAGTGATCCACTAGCGCTCGTTGGAGCAGATACGCAGTATTTT. V usage is TRBV24-1 and J usage is TRBJ2-3, with 7 bases that match TRBD2. The CDR3 has 17 amino acids. Germline V CDR1 and CDR2: KGHDR, SFDVKD. The V and J ends lost 3 bases and 4 bases, in that order; junction bases with no gene match: 12.